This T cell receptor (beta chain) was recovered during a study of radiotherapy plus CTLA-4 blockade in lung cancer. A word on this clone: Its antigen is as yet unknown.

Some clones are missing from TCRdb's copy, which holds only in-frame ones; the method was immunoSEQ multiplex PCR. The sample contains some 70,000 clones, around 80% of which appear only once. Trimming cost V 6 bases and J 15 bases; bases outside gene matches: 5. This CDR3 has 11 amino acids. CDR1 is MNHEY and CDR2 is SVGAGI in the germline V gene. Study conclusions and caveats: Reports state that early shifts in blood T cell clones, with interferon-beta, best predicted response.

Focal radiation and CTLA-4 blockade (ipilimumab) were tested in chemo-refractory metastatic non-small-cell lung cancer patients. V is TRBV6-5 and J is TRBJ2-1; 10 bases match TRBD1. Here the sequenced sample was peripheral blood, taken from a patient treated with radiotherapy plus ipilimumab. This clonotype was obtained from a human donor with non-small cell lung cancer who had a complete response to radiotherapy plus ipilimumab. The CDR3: CASRTGGLPFF. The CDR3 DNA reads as TGTGCCAGCAGGACAGGGGGCCTCCCGTTCTTC.